These 7 T cell receptor beta chains came from one sample sequenced in a study of OX40 agonist ivuxolimab in advanced cancers. Produced via immunoSEQ multiplex PCR; TCRdb's table is partial and in-frame only. In the table there are 99,000 or so clones, more than 85% of which are singletons. Sequencing used CD4+ or CD8+ T cells sorted from blood, obtained in a trial of the OX40 agonist ivuxolimab. These receptor sequences come from an adult with an advanced solid tumor such as melanoma, head and neck, liver or kidney cancer.

The CDR3 region is CASSIRGAAYEQYF. DNA of the CDR3: TGTGCCAGCAGCATAAGGGGGGCGGCCTACGAGCAGTACTTC. The chain is built from TRBV28 and TRBJ2-7; D possibly matches TRBD1 or TRBD2 (6 bases each). The V end lost 6 bases, the J end lost 2 bases, and 14 bases lay between the germline ends. The CDR3 runs 14 residues. Germline assignment: CDR1 MDHEN and CDR2 SYDVKM.

The chain recombines TRBV9 with TRBJ2-7, with D perhaps TRBD1 or TRBD2 (5 bases each). Germline V gene lookup returns CDR1 SGDLS and CDR2 YYNGEE. The V and J ends lost 0 bases and 2 bases respectively, with 12 bases between them. The CDR3 length is 15 residues. CDR3 sequence reads: CASSVDGTETYEQYF. In DNA form, the CDR3 reads TGTGCCAGCAGCGTAGATGGGACGGAGACCTACGAGCAGTACTTC.

The gene calls are TRBV28 and TRBJ2-7; D is perhaps TRBD1 (6 bases). CDR1 and CDR2 (germline): MDHEN, SYDVKM. V lost 7 bases to trimming and J lost 6 bases, with 22 bases between them. The CDR3 is 15 amino acids. This CDR3 reads CASTNFLYQQGEQYF. In DNA form, the CDR3 reads TGTGCCAGCACGAACTTCCTATATCAACAGGGCGAGCAGTACTTC.

This rearrangement joins TRBV9 to TRBJ2-1, with D perhaps given as TRBD1 or TRBD2 (5 bases each). The CDR3 consists of 15 residues. In germline, CDR1 is SGDLS, CDR2 YYNGEE. V lost 3 bases, J lost 0 bases, and 10 bases lay in between. The DNA for the CDR3 is TGTGCCAGCAGCGGGGGACGGAGCTCCTACAATGAGCAGTTCTTC. Its translation is CASSGGRSSYNEQFF.

This clone was picked up one time. The CDR3 loop is CASSMKGNLLAGVTDTQYF. CDR3 sequence (DNA): TGTGCCAGTAGTATGAAGGGAAACCTACTAGCGGGAGTGACTGATACGCAGTATTTT. V gene TRBV19 combines with J gene TRBJ2-3, with TRBD2 identical over 11 bases. The CDR3 covers 19 residues. Germline CDR1 and CDR2: LNHDA and SQIVND (reference sequence). The junction had 17 bases not matched to a gene; V was cut back by 3 bases and J by 6 bases. Filled out from reference TRBV19 and TRBJ2-3, the complete variable domain reads DGGITQSPKYLFRKEGQNVTLSCEQNLNHDAMYWYRQDPGQGLRLIYYSQIVNDFQKGDIAEGYSVSREKKESFPLTVTSAQKNPTAFYLCASSMKGNLLAGVTDTQYFGPGTRLTVL.

The sample holds one count of this clone. The gene calls are TRBV10-3 and TRBJ1-3; the D is unclear. CDR3 length: 15 residues. Trimming stripped 10 bases from V and 1 base from J, with 17 bases between. Germline CDR1 is ENHRY and CDR2 is SYGVKD. The CDR3 bases are TGTGCCACCACAAAAGATGCCCTATCTGGAAACACCATATATTTT. Protein: CATTKDALSGNTIYF.

This chain joins TRBV9 and TRBJ2-7; tentatively, D is TRBD1 or TRBD2 (5 bases each). The CDR3 has 16 amino acids. V shed 0 bases and J shed 7 bases, with 20 bases lying between them. Per the germline V gene, CDR1 is SGDLS and CDR2 is YYNGEE. CDR3 sequence reads: CASSVGGSPGLEEQYF. DNA for the CDR3: TGTGCCAGCAGCGTAGGGGGGAGTCCAGGGCTTGAGGAGCAGTACTTC.